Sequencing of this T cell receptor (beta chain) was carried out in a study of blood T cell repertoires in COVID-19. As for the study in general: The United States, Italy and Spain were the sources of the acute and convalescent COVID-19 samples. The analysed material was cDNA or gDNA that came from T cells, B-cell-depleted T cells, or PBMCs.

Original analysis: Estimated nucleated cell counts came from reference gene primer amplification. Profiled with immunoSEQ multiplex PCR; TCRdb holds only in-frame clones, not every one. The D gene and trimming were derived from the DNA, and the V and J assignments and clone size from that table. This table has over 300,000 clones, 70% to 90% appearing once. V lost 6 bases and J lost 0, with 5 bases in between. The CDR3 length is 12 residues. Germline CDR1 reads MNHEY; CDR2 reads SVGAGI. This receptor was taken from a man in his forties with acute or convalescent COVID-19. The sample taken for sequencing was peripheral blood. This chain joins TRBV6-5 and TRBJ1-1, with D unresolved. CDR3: CASRGVNTEAFF. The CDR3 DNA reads TGTGCCAGCAGGGGAGTGAACACTGAAGCTTTCTTT.